A single sample gave rise to the 27 T cell receptor beta chains below, sequenced in a study of blood T cell repertoires in COVID-19. Repertoires were generated with immunoSEQ multiplex PCR, while TCRdb's copy carries only in-frame clones and drops some. The profile shows under 350,000 clones, around 87% of them singletons. Sequenced material: peripheral blood. The receptor set was obtained from a man younger than 35 with active or convalescent COVID-19.

V usage is TRBV6-5 and J usage is TRBJ2-1; D not resolved. V dropped 6 bases and J dropped 2 bases, with 8 bases sitting between them. Germline loops: CDR1 MNHEY, CDR2 SVGAGI. The CDR3 extends over 13 amino acids. Written as DNA, the CDR3 is TGTGCCAGCAGGCAGAGGACCTACAATGAGCAGTTCTTC. It translates to CASRQRTYNEQFF.

V usage is TRBV25-1 and J usage is TRBJ2-4; a weak D match, TRBD1 (6 bases). Trimming left V 3 bases short and J 11 bases short, with 14 bases between. The germline V gene has CDR1 MGHDK and CDR2 SYGVNS. CDR3 size: 13 residues. In DNA, the CDR3 is TGTGCCAGCAGTGACAGGGGAACAGGGTTTCAGTACTTC. The encoded protein is CASSDRGTGFQYF.

The V and J genes are TRBV5-8 and TRBJ1-1, with D possibly TRBD1 on 6 matching bases. Germline CDR1 reads SGHTS; CDR2 reads YDEGEE. This CDR3 has 13 residues. The V end was cut by 2 bases, the J end by 5 bases, with 10 bases between. CDR3 bases: TGTGCCAGCAGCTTCATAGGGGGAACTGAAGCTTTCTTT. Translated, it gives CASSFIGGTEAFF.

The chain has TRBV7-2 and TRBJ1-1; D ambiguous. CDR3 length: 13 residues. Germline V CDR1 and CDR2: SGHTA, FQGNSA. Trimming shortened V by 4 bases and J by 5 bases, and 11 bases separated the two germline ends. This CDR3 reads CASSSQTGTEAFF. The CDR3 region has the DNA TGTGCCAGCAGCTCACAGACGGGGACTGAAGCTTTCTTT.

This clone was detected only once. V gene TRBV6-5 combines with J gene TRBJ1-2, with D unresolved. The CDR3 spans 12 residues. Trimming pared 3 bases from V and 8 bases from J, leaving 10 bases between. The germline CDR1 and CDR2 sequences are MNHEY and SVGAGI. CDR3 residues: CASSYNLRGYTF. Written as DNA, the CDR3 is TGTGCCAGCAGTTATAACCTCCGGGGCTACACCTTC.

This chain uses TRBV10-3 with TRBJ2-1; D might be TRBD2 (6 bases). The CDR3 spans 13 residues. Germline values: CDR1 ENHRY, CDR2 SYGVKD. The germline V and J ends were trimmed by 7 bases and 5 bases, with 12 bases remaining between them. CDR3 sequence reads: CAIKGSGDNEQFF. The CDR3 bases are TGTGCCATCAAAGGTTCGGGGGACAATGAGCAGTTCTTC.

This clone is a singleton in its sample. One junction end does not reproduce the germline sequence, and a read error may be involved. This rearrangement joins TRBV5-4 to TRBJ1-1; a possible D gene is TRBD1 (6 bases). The CDR3 is made up of 14 amino acids. Germline CDR1 is SGHNT and CDR2 is YYREEE (reference sequence). The CDR3 region has the DNA TGTGCCAGCAGCTTTGGACAGATGAAAACTGAAGCTTTCTTT. Translation: CASSFGQMKTEAFF.

The CDR3 bases are TGCAGTGCTAGCGACAGGGTAGGCTACACCTTC. Amino acid sequence: CSASDRVGYTF. This rearrangement joins TRBV20-1 to TRBJ1-2, with 7 bases identical to TRBD1. V gave up 3 bases and J gave up 8 bases; unmatched junction bases: 3. This CDR3 contains 11 residues. Germline V CDR1 and CDR2: DFQATT, SNEGSKA (reference sequence).

The rearrangement links TRBV6-5 to TRBJ2-7; the match to TRBD1 covers 7 bases. V shed 0 bases and J 5 bases; nucleotides not matched to a gene: 10. Germline lookup yields CDR1 MNHEY and CDR2 SVGAGI. The CDR3 runs to 16 residues. CDR3 DNA sequence: TGTGCCAGCAGTTACTCGAGTTCCAGGGGGTTCCACGAGCAGTACTTC. Encoded protein: CASSYSSSRGFHEQYF.

V usage is TRBV5-6 and J usage is TRBJ2-7, with 9 bases matching TRBD1. Germline CDR1 is SGHDT and CDR2 is YYEEEE. The junction had 4 bases not matched to a gene; V was cut back by 3 bases and J by 3 bases. The CDR3 runs 14 residues. CDR3 protein: CASSYTGGYYEQYF. The DNA for the CDR3 is TGTGCCAGCAGCTATACAGGGGGCTACTACGAGCAGTACTTC.

This clone was picked up one time. The rearrangement joins TRBV5-6 to TRBJ2-5; D remains ambiguous. This CDR3 has 15 residues. Germline V CDR1 and CDR2: SGHDT, YYEEEE. The ends were cut back, 1 base at V and 3 bases at J, with 13 bases in the middle. The CDR3 coding sequence is TGTGCCAGCAGCTTGTTATCGGTTTTCAAAGAGACCCAGTACTTC. This gives the protein CASSLLSVFKETQYF.

The chain joins TRBV15 to TRBJ2-3; no reliable D call. CDR1 LNHNV and CDR2 YYDKDF come from the germline V gene (reference sequence). Trimming removed 3 bases from V and 4 bases from J, with 8 bases in between. The length of the CDR3 is 13 residues. The CDR3 reads CATSRYRADTQYF. The DNA for the CDR3 is TGTGCCACCAGCAGGTACCGCGCAGATACGCAGTATTTT.

The genes are TRBV24-1 and TRBJ2-3, with 7 nucleotides matching TRBD1. Germline CDR1 is KGHDR and CDR2 is SFDVKD. This CDR3 region has 15 residues. J lost 2 bases, V lost 5 bases, and 6 bases had no gene match. CDR3 sequence (DNA): TGTGCCACCAGTGGCCGACAGGGCGACACAGATACGCAGTATTTT. Translation gives CATSGRQGDTDTQYF.

The rearrangement joins TRBV24-1 to TRBJ2-3; 7 positions agree with TRBD2. The V gene end was trimmed by 9 bases and the J gene end by 2 bases; junction bases not matched to a gene: 1. CDR1 KGHDR and CDR2 SFDVKD come from the germline V gene. The CDR3 has 12 residues. The CDR3 DNA reads TGTGCCACCGCGGGGGTCACAGATACGCAGTATTTT. Protein sequence: CATAGVTDTQYF.

V usage is TRBV9 and J usage is TRBJ2-1; 12 nucleotides match TRBD2. This CDR3 spans 17 amino acids. Germline CDR1 is SGDLS and CDR2 is YYNGEE. With V trimmed by 3 bases and J by 7 bases, 11 bases remained unmatched. The CDR3: CASSAPNGLAGTNEQFF. Here the CDR3 DNA reads TGTGCCAGCAGCGCTCCAAACGGACTAGCGGGAACGAATGAGCAGTTCTTC. Complete variable domain (other parts from reference TRBV9 and TRBJ2-1): DSGVTQTPKHLITATGQRVTLRCSPRSGDLSVYWYQQSLDQGLQFLIQYYNGEERAKGNILERFSAQQFPDLHSELNLSSLELGDSALYFCASSAPNGLAGTNEQFFGPGTRLTVL.

This chain uses TRBV4-2 with TRBJ1-4; 12 nucleotides match TRBD1. V was pared by 0 bases and J by 5 bases, with 4 bases of the junction left unmatched. Germline CDR1 reads LGHNA; CDR2 reads YNFKEQ. This CDR3 is 17 amino acids long. The chain's CDR3 is CASSQEGTGGPNEKLFF. The CDR3 DNA reads TGTGCCAGCAGCCAAGAGGGGACAGGGGGCCCAAATGAAAAACTGTTTTTT.

This chain joins TRBV7-9 and TRBJ2-7, with D possibly matching TRBD1 (7 bases). CDR1 is SEHNR and CDR2 is FQNEAQ in the germline V gene (reference sequence). The V end lost 6 bases, the J end lost 1 base, and 13 bases lay between the germline ends. The CDR3 consists of 14 residues. The CDR3 bases are TGTGCCAGCAGTCCGACAGGGACTTCCTACGAGCAGTACTTC. This gives the protein CASSPTGTSYEQYF.

This chain joins TRBV19 and TRBJ2-1; 9 bases align to TRBD1. CDR3 length: 15 residues. Germline lookup yields CDR1 LNHDA and CDR2 SQIVND (reference sequence). V was clipped by 6 bases and J by 8 bases; unmatched bases: 11. DNA of the CDR3: TGTGCCAGTAGGGAAGGGGGGACAGGGATCGATGAGCAGTTCTTC. Its protein is CASREGGTGIDEQFF. Together with reference TRBV19 and TRBJ2-1, the CDR3 gives the full variable domain: DGGITQSPKYLFRKEGQNVTLSCEQNLNHDAMYWYRQDPGQGLRLIYYSQIVNDFQKGDIAEGYSVSREKKESFPLTVTSAQKNPTAFYLCASREGGTGIDEQFFGPGTRLTVL.

Of note for this clone: The junction does not match germline at one end; this may be a read error. V gene TRBV7-7 combines with J gene TRBJ2-2, with 7 bases that match TRBD1. Germline values: CDR1 SSHAT, CDR2 FNYEAQ (reference sequence). This CDR3 has 15 residues. The CDR3 is CASSYSGTATGELFF. CDR3 nucleotide sequence: TGTGCTAGCAGCTATTCCGGGACAGCAACCGGGGAGCTGTTTTTT.

CDR3 in DNA: TGTGCCAGCAGCGTAGACGCAGGATTTAATTCACCCCTCCACTTT. This sequence encodes CASSVDAGFNSPLHF. The chain couples TRBV9 to TRBJ1-6; D ambiguous. Germline assignment: CDR1 SGDLS and CDR2 YYNGEE. Between the trimmed V and J ends, which lost 0 bases and 6 bases, there was a span of 10 bases. The CDR3 runs 15 residues.

The chain couples TRBV6-5 to TRBJ1-6, with TRBD1 as a possible D gene (5 bases). The CDR3 has 13 amino acids. Germline values: CDR1 MNHEY, CDR2 SVGAGI. Trimming pared 6 bases from V and 8 bases from J, leaving 11 bases between. CDR3 region: CASRIQGDSPLHF. Written as DNA, the CDR3 is TGTGCCAGCAGGATTCAGGGTGATTCACCCCTCCACTTT.

The chain links TRBV24-1 to TRBJ1-1; D gene ambiguous. The germline V gene encodes CDR1 KGHDR and CDR2 SFDVKD. The V gene lost 3 bases and the J gene lost 9 bases, with 10 bases spanning the gap. There are 12 residues in the CDR3. The CDR3 loop reads CATSDPSEQAFF. CDR3 nucleotide sequence: TGTGCCACCAGTGATCCCTCGGAGCAAGCTTTCTTT.

This chain links TRBV10-3 with TRBJ1-1; 8 bases map to TRBD1. This CDR3 has 14 residues. Trimming took 6 bases from V and 5 from J; bases not matched to a gene: 8. The germline V gene has CDR1 ENHRY and CDR2 SYGVKD. CDR3 region: CAIRQQGARTEAFF. The CDR3 nucleotides read TGTGCCATCAGACAGCAGGGGGCGAGGACTGAAGCTTTCTTT.

The genes are TRBV10-3 and TRBJ1-2; D perhaps matches TRBD1 (6 bases). This CDR3 region has 18 residues. In germline, CDR1 is ENHRY, CDR2 SYGVKD. V lost 3 bases and J lost 7, with 27 bases in between. CDR3 amino acids: CAISDPAGGARNKGGYTF. CDR3 DNA sequence: TGTGCCATCAGTGACCCGGCGGGGGGCGCGAGGAATAAAGGTGGCTACACCTTC.

The chain uses TRBV29-1 and TRBJ1-1; 7 bases match TRBD1. V trimming: 6 bases; J trimming: 7 bases; junction bases outside the gene matches: 2. The germline V gene encodes CDR1 SQVTM and CDR2 ANQGSEA. This CDR3 comprises 10 residues. The CDR3 protein is CSVRDSEAFF. The CDR3 nucleotides are TGCAGCGTGAGGGACAGTGAAGCTTTCTTT.

The chain carries TRBV7-2 and TRBJ1-2; D possibly corresponds to TRBD1 (5 bases). The CDR3 covers 13 residues. Germline V gene lookup returns CDR1 SGHTA and CDR2 FQGNSA. Trimming took 2 bases from V and 8 from J, leaving 12 bases between them. CDR3 DNA sequence: TGTGCCAGCAGCTTACAGGGTCCTACCGGCTACACCTTC. Amino acids: CASSLQGPTGYTF.

The rearrangement uses TRBV10-3 and TRBJ2-6; D is perhaps TRBD1 (6 bases). CDR1 is ENHRY and CDR2 is SYGVKD in the germline V gene. Trimming pared 5 bases from V and 4 bases from J, leaving 24 bases between. CDR3 length: 19 amino acids. DNA for the CDR3: TGTGCCATCAGTCCCGCGGACAGTGGTTTTAAGGCGGGGGCCAACGTCCTGACTTTC. Translated, it gives CAISPADSGFKAGANVLTF.